Listed here are 14 T cell receptor beta chains from one sample, sequenced in a study of PD-L1 blockade in urothelial cancer. Documented time point: peripheral blood 6 weeks after treatment start. Clones were read by immunoSEQ multiplex PCR, and TCRdb kept only the in-frame ones, dropping some. Here the sample spans about 120,000 clones, 75% to 90% being singletons. The sample here was PBMCs, taken around atezolizumab (anti-PD-L1) treatment. The receptors were sampled from a man in his 60s with urothelial cancer.

The rearrangement links TRBV4-1 to TRBJ2-1; D perhaps matches TRBD2 (5 bases). Deletions cut 2 bases from V and 7 bases from J, with 12 bases between. Per germline, CDR1 MGHRA and CDR2 YSYEKL. CDR3 length: 14 amino acids. CDR3 protein: CASSQTGIRNEQFF. In DNA, the CDR3 is TGCGCCAGCAGCCAAACGGGGATCAGAAATGAGCAGTTCTTC.

This chain links TRBV9 with TRBJ1-3, with D maybe TRBD1 (5 bases). Germline CDR1 is SGDLS and CDR2 is YYNGEE. This CDR3 region has 19 residues. V lost 0 bases and J 0 bases, leaving 19 bases between the germline ends. The CDR3 nucleotides are TGTGCCAGCAGCGTAGAGTGGAAGGGGCCCCTGGCCTCTGGAAACACCATATATTTT. Encoded protein: CASSVEWKGPLASGNTIYF.

The chain recombines TRBV6-1 with TRBJ1-2; D perhaps matches TRBD1 (5 bases). Trimming took 4 bases from V and 8 from J, leaving 17 bases between them. Germline lookup yields CDR1 MNHNS and CDR2 SASEGT. CDR3 length: 14 amino acids. The CDR3 DNA reads as TGTGCCAGCAGTGTATCGGGGACTCCGCCAGGCTACACCTTC. Translated, it gives CASSVSGTPPGYTF.

This clone was observed a single time. The rearrangement joins TRBV28 to TRBJ2-2; the D is unclear. Looked up from germline, CDR1 is MDHEN and CDR2 is SYDVKM. The CDR3 covers 14 residues. Trimming cost V 7 bases and J 4 bases, with 13 bases left between them. DNA for the CDR3: TGTGCCAGCACCCTCCGCAGTTTCACCGGGGAGCTGTTTTTT. Its translation is CASTLRSFTGELFF.

V usage is TRBV18 and J usage is TRBJ1-6; D gene ambiguous. This CDR3 has 14 amino acids. The V end was cut by 3 bases, the J end by 6 bases, with 9 bases between. Looked up from germline, CDR1 is KGHSH and CDR2 is LQKENI. The CDR3 reads CASSPAEGNSPLHF. The CDR3 coding sequence is TGTGCCAGCTCACCCGCTGAGGGTAATTCACCCCTCCACTTT.

The rearrangement uses TRBV5-1 and TRBJ2-7; 13 bases are a match to TRBD2. V trimming: 4 bases; J trimming: 6 bases; junction bases outside the gene matches: 4. This CDR3 is built from 14 residues. From germline, CDR1 is SGHRS and CDR2 YFSETQ. The CDR3 sequence is CASSGTSGGAEQYF. CDR3 DNA: TGCGCCAGCAGCGGAACTAGCGGGGGGGCCGAGCAGTACTTC.

V usage is TRBV27 and J usage is TRBJ2-7; D not resolved. The germline V gene encodes CDR1 MNHEY and CDR2 SMNVEV (reference sequence). CDR3 length equals 16 residues. V was clipped by 2 bases and J by 0 bases, with 14 bases between them. Written as DNA, the CDR3 is TGTGCCAGCAGTTTAAACCCACTCGCCATCTCCTACGAGCAGTACTTC. Amino acids: CASSLNPLAISYEQYF.

This rearrangement joins TRBV7-3 to TRBJ2-3; 7 nucleotides align to TRBD2. The germline V gene has CDR1 SGHTA and CDR2 FQGTGA. The CDR3 loop spans 15 amino acids. Losses at the gene ends were 4 bases for V and 0 bases for J; bases not matched to a gene: 4. Written as DNA, the CDR3 is TGTGCCAGCAGCTCGATGGGACTAAGCACAGATACGCAGTATTTT. It encodes CASSSMGLSTDTQYF.

This chain connects TRBV15 to TRBJ2-2; 8 nucleotides agree with TRBD2. The CDR3 consists of 16 residues. From germline, CDR1 is LNHNV and CDR2 YYDKDF (reference sequence). V shed 5 bases, J shed 5 bases, and the junction held 10 bases outside the gene matches. The CDR3 protein is CATSPAGGSETGELFF. CDR3 sequence (DNA): TGTGCCACCAGCCCGGCGGGGGGTAGTGAAACCGGGGAGCTGTTTTTT.

The genes are TRBV6-5 and TRBJ2-4, with a possible D match to TRBD1 (6 bases). Trimming left V 3 bases short and J 1 base short, with 10 bases between. The CDR3 contains 15 residues. CDR1 and CDR2 from the germline V gene are MNHEY and SVGAGI. CDR3 bases: TGTGCCAGCAGTTATCAGGGGCATGCCAAAAACATTCAGTACTTC. Its protein is CASSYQGHAKNIQYF.

This rearrangement joins TRBV6-4 to TRBJ2-5; 9 bases agree with TRBD1. The CDR3 is 13 residues long. Trimming cost V 4 bases and J 5 bases; bases outside gene matches: 2. Germline V lookup: CDR1 MRHNA, CDR2 SNTAGT. The CDR3 nucleotides read TGTGCCAGCAGTGGGACAGGGGATGAGACCCAGTACTTC. It yields the protein CASSGTGDETQYF.

The chain recombines TRBV27 with TRBJ1-6; D possibly corresponds to TRBD1 (5 bases). Germline CDR1 MNHEY, CDR2 SMNVEV (reference sequence). The CDR3 consists of 13 residues. The V end was cut by 0 bases, the J end by 10 bases, with 7 bases between. CDR3: CASSLSRDSPLHF. The CDR3 bases are TGTGCCAGCAGTTTATCGCGGGACTCACCCCTCCACTTT.

The DNA for the CDR3 is TGCAGCGTTTTCCCCCGAGAGACCCAGTACTTC. This encodes CSVFPRETQYF. The chain combines TRBV29-1 with TRBJ2-5; no firm D call. The CDR3 runs to 11 residues. The germline V gene has CDR1 SQVTM and CDR2 ANQGSEA. Trimming took off 5 bases at V and 4 bases at J, with 8 bases between the two ends.

The chain carries TRBV28 and TRBJ2-7, with unresolved D. This CDR3 has 11 amino acids. The V end lost 2 bases, the J end lost 7 bases, and 6 bases lay between the germline ends. In germline, CDR1 is MDHEN, CDR2 SYDVKM. This chain's CDR3 is CASSLGLEQYF. The DNA of the CDR3 is TGTGCCAGCAGTTTAGGCTTGGAGCAGTACTTC.